Following are 32 T cell receptor beta chains from one sample sequenced in a study of blood T cell repertoires in COVID-19. Clones were read by immunoSEQ multiplex PCR, and TCRdb kept only the in-frame ones, dropping some. Of some 380,000 clones listed, about 90% are singletons. Sequenced: PBMCs or T cells enriched from blood (not recorded which). The source of these receptors is a man aged 25-45 years who had recovered from COVID-19.

The chain is built from TRBV6-5 and TRBJ1-2; 11 bases agree with TRBD1. J was trimmed by 5 bases and V by 2 bases; bases with no gene match: 4. The CDR3 has 15 residues. The germline V gene has CDR1 MNHEY and CDR2 SVGAGI. CDR3 in amino acids: CASSYRGQGVYGYTF. The CDR3, as DNA: TGTGCCAGCAGTTACCGGGGACAGGGGGTTTATGGCTACACCTTC.

CDR3 loop: CASRLAGEVHLNYSNQPQHF. The CDR3 DNA reads as TGTGCAAGTCGCTTAGCCGGGGAAGTTCACCTCAATTATAGCAATCAGCCCCAGCATTTT. This rearrangement joins TRBV12-2 to TRBJ1-5. TRBV12-2 is flagged as a pseudogene. The CDR3 is 20 residues long.

This chain uses TRBV14 with TRBJ2-5, with D possibly TRBD2 on 5 matching bases. Germline CDR1 reads SGHDN; CDR2 reads FVKESK. The CDR3 spans 16 residues. Trimming stripped 2 bases from V and 5 bases from J, with 18 bases between. The CDR3 sequence: CASSQRSGLALETQYF. The DNA for the CDR3 is TGTGCCAGCAGCCAACGCTCCGGCCTAGCTTTGGAGACCCAGTACTTC.

V and J are TRBV6-1 and TRBJ2-2; 7 bases line up with TRBD1. CDR1 MNHNS and CDR2 SASEGT come from the germline V gene. V was pared by 3 bases and J by 4 bases, with 8 bases of the junction left unmatched. The CDR3 consists of 16 residues. The CDR3 nucleotides read TGTGCCAGCAGTGAGGGACAGTCTAAAGGCACCGGGGAGCTGTTTTTT. Protein product: CASSEGQSKGTGELFF.

The V and J genes are TRBV6-5 and TRBJ2-5; TRBD2 might be the D (6 bases). Trimming shortened V by 5 bases and J by 4 bases, and 17 bases separated the two germline ends. Germline CDR1 reads MNHEY; CDR2 reads SVGAGI. The CDR3 is 15 amino acids. CDR3 loop: CASSNRESRRETQYF. The DNA for the CDR3 is TGTGCCAGCAGTAACCGGGAGTCCAGGCGAGAGACCCAGTACTTC.

The rearrangement uses TRBV6-5 and TRBJ1-1; maybe TRBD1 (5 bases). CDR3 length: 15 amino acids. V was clipped by 7 bases and J by 1 base, with 16 bases between them. CDR1 is MNHEY, CDR2 SVGAGI, per germline. CDR3 protein: CASKTVRGGNTEAFF. The DNA for the CDR3 is TGTGCCAGCAAAACCGTACGGGGGGGGAACACTGAAGCTTTCTTT.

V gene TRBV4-2 combines with J gene TRBJ2-1, with D possibly TRBD2 on 5 matching bases. V was shortened by 0 bases and J by 8 bases, with 20 bases between the two germline ends. CDR1 LGHNA and CDR2 YNFKEQ come from the germline V gene. This CDR3 has 17 residues. The DNA of the CDR3 is TGTGCCAGCAGCCAAGAGTCGGCGGGCCTAGGTGACTATGAGCAGTTCTTC. This translates into CASSQESAGLGDYEQFF.

This clone has a single count. This chain's CDR3 is CASSWDRGNYGYTF. CDR3 nucleotides: TGTGCCAGCAGTTGGGACAGGGGAAACTATGGCTACACCTTC. This sequence joins TRBV6-5 and TRBJ1-2, with 10 bases lining up with TRBD1. The CDR3 contains 14 residues. In germline, CDR1 is MNHEY, CDR2 SVGAGI. V was clipped by 4 bases and J by 2 bases; unmatched bases: 1.

CDR3 coding DNA: TGCGCCAGCAGCTACCGGGACAGGGAGGATGAAGCTTTCTTT. Protein sequence: CASSYRDREDEAFF. V usage is TRBV5-1 and J usage is TRBJ1-1; 9 nucleotides match TRBD1. Germline V gives CDR1 SGHRS, CDR2 YFSETQ. Trimming cost V 3 bases and J 7 bases; bases outside gene matches: 7. The CDR3 contains 14 residues.

For this clone: In the same sample, other DNA sequences code for this CDR3. This chain joins TRBV9 and TRBJ2-7; D possibly corresponds to TRBD1 (6 bases). Trimming removed 0 bases at V and 0 bases at J, with 10 bases between. Germline CDR1 reads SGDLS; CDR2 reads YYNGEE. The CDR3 is 15 amino acids. CDR3 sequence: CASSVETGSSYEQYF. CDR3 bases: TGTGCCAGCAGCGTAGAAACAGGGAGCTCCTACGAGCAGTACTTC.

This clone has a single count. The chain recombines TRBV5-5 with TRBJ2-5, with D maybe TRBD1 (6 bases). Germline V gene data show CDR1 as SGHKS and CDR2 as YYEKEE (reference sequence). The V end lost 3 bases, the J end lost 7 bases, and 13 bases lay between the germline ends. There are 13 residues in the CDR3. CDR3 bases: TGTGCCAGCAGCTCCCCCGACAGGATGACCCAGTACTTC. Translation gives CASSSPDRMTQYF.

The chain is built from TRBV6-5 and TRBJ2-1, with TRBD2 identical over 10 bases. Germline CDR1 MNHEY, CDR2 SVGAGI. The CDR3 is 15 amino acids. CDR3 in amino acids: CAVWEASGGRNEQFF. For the CDR3, the DNA is TGTGCAGTCTGGGAGGCTAGCGGGGGCCGGAATGAGCAGTTCTTC.

This rearrangement joins TRBV4-1 to TRBJ1-1; TRBD1 matches 7 bases. The CDR3 is 15 amino acids. CDR1 and CDR2 (germline): MGHRA, YSYEKL. The J segment lost 7 bases and the V segment lost 5 bases, leaving 13 bases of the junction unmatched. The CDR3 DNA reads TGCGCCAGCAGCTCCACCTTACCGGGACAGCTTGAAGCTTTCTTT. Translated: CASSSTLPGQLEAFF.

This rearrangement joins TRBV3-1 (or the pseudogene TRBV3-2) to TRBJ2-5; D perhaps matches TRBD2 (6 bases). V was shortened by 4 bases and J by 4 bases, with 13 bases between the two germline ends. Germline lookup yields CDR1 LGHDT and CDR2 YNNKEL (reference sequence). This CDR3 is built from 14 residues. Here the CDR3 reads CASSPHGGLETQYF. The CDR3, as DNA: TGTGCCAGCAGCCCGCACGGGGGTTTAGAGACCCAGTACTTC.

This clone was recorded at least ten times. V usage is TRBV27 and J usage is TRBJ1-1; D is uncertain. The CDR3 runs 14 residues. Per the germline V gene, CDR1 is MNHEY and CDR2 is SMNVEV (reference sequence). V lost 8 bases and J 5 bases, leaving 18 bases between the germline ends. CDR3 in amino acids: CASGPRGLGTEAFF. For the CDR3, the DNA is TGTGCCAGCGGACCCCGGGGTCTGGGTACTGAAGCTTTCTTT.

The V gene is TRBV3-1 (or the pseudogene TRBV3-2), the J gene TRBJ2-1; weak D call: TRBD1 (5 bases). Trimming cost V 4 bases and J 3 bases, with 13 bases left between them. The CDR3 is 15 amino acids. Germline V gene sequence: CDR1 LGHDT, CDR2 YNNKEL (reference sequence). The CDR3, as DNA: TGTGCCAGCAGCCCCGACAGACAGAACTACAATGAGCAGTTCTTC. Translation gives CASSPDRQNYNEQFF.

The chain recombines TRBV28 with TRBJ2-3, with 8 bases aligning to TRBD2. CDR3 length: 14 residues. The V gene's germline CDR1 is MDHEN and CDR2 SYDVKM. V lost 3 bases to trimming and J lost 1 base; unmatched junction nucleotides: 0. CDR3 in DNA: TGTGCCAGCAGTTTCGGGGGGGGCACAGATACGCAGTATTTT. Translation gives CASSFGGGTDTQYF.

The rearrangement links TRBV10-1 to TRBJ1-6; D gene uncertain. V was trimmed by 4 bases and J by 8 bases, leaving 9 bases between them. Germline V gene sequence: CDR1 WNHNN, CDR2 SYGVQD (reference sequence). CDR3 length equals 13 residues. The CDR3 nucleotides read TGCGCCAGCAGTGCCCAGGTAGATTCACCCCTCCACTTT. This sequence encodes CASSAQVDSPLHF.

The chain joins TRBV19 to TRBJ1-2; 9 bases are shared with TRBD1. The germline V gene encodes CDR1 LNHDA and CDR2 SQIVND (reference sequence). The CDR3 runs to 14 residues. Trimming removed 5 bases from V and 7 bases from J; junction bases left unmatched: 8. CDR3 bases: TGTGCCAGTAGTCCCCGGGACAGGGCTTCTGGCTACACCTTC. As protein: CASSPRDRASGYTF.

This clone came up a few times. DNA for the CDR3: TGTGCCAGTACCCGCGGCCTACAGGGGGCCGGCTATGGCTACACCTTC. The encoded protein is CASTRGLQGAGYGYTF. V gene TRBV19 combines with J gene TRBJ1-2; 9 bases fit TRBD1. V lost 7 bases to trimming and J lost 4 bases; unmatched junction nucleotides: 13. CDR3 size: 16 residues. From germline, CDR1 is LNHDA and CDR2 SQIVND (reference sequence).

This chain uses TRBV6-5 with TRBJ1-3, with TRBD1 identical over 8 bases. This CDR3 is 15 amino acids long. CDR1 and CDR2 (germline): MNHEY, SVGAGI. V was clipped by 4 bases and J by 4 bases; unmatched bases: 6. The CDR3 coding sequence is TGTGCCAGCAGTTTCCAGGGGGCTCGAGGAAACACCATATATTTT. Translating it yields CASSFQGARGNTIYF.

The V call is TRBV10-3, the J call TRBJ2-3; 7 positions agree with TRBD2. The CDR3 consists of 17 residues. Looked up from germline, CDR1 is ENHRY and CDR2 is SYGVKD. With 2 bases clipped from V and 1 base from J, the junction kept 9 bases outside the gene matches. CDR3 sequence reads: CAISEPRASGRTDTQYF. CDR3 DNA sequence: TGTGCCATCAGTGAGCCGAGGGCTAGCGGACGCACAGATACGCAGTATTTT.

The rearrangement joins TRBV12-3 or TRBV12-4 to TRBJ1-1; 8 nucleotides line up with TRBD1. The CDR3 loop spans 11 amino acids. After removal of 5 bases from V and 10 bases from J, the junction contained 3 bases not matched to a gene. The CDR3 DNA reads TGTGCCAGCAGTGACAGGGGTAGAGCTTTCTTT. Its protein product is CASSDRGRAFF.

V usage is TRBV12-3 or TRBV12-4 and J usage is TRBJ1-2; D is perhaps TRBD1 (5 bases). Trimming left V 6 bases short and J 4 bases short, with 12 bases between. The CDR3 runs to 13 residues. The DNA of the CDR3 is TGTGCCAGCAGCGGAACAGGAGTCTATGGCTACACCTTC. It codes for CASSGTGVYGYTF.

This clone was seen a single time. The chain is built from TRBV6-5 and TRBJ1-2; D is perhaps TRBD1 (5 bases). CDR3 size: 12 residues. Germline CDR1 and CDR2: MNHEY and SVGAGI. V was clipped by 3 bases and J by 6 bases, with 8 bases between them. The CDR3 spells CASSYSGNGYTF. The CDR3 DNA reads as TGTGCCAGCAGTTATTCAGGGAATGGCTACACCTTC.

The chain recombines TRBV27 with TRBJ1-1; 11 positions agree with TRBD1. The V and J ends lost 7 bases and 4 bases, in that order; junction bases with no gene match: 11. The CDR3 consists of 16 residues. The germline CDR1 and CDR2 sequences are MNHEY and SMNVEV (reference sequence). CDR3 DNA sequence: TGTGCCAGCACTCGGACAGGGGGCCTGGTGAGCACTGAAGCTTTCTTT. Translated, it gives CASTRTGGLVSTEAFF.

Concerning this clone itself: Other DNA variants within this sample encode the same CDR3. The chain has TRBV30 and TRBJ1-1; 7 nucleotides line up with TRBD1. This CDR3 contains 14 residues. Germline loops: CDR1 GTSNPN, CDR2 SVGIG (reference sequence). With 0 bases clipped from V and 1 base from J, the junction kept 2 bases outside the gene matches. The CDR3 DNA follows: TGTGCCTGGAGTGTAGGGACAGAGAACACTGAAGCTTTCTTT. It yields the protein CAWSVGTENTEAFF.

The J gene is TRBJ1-2, the V gene TRBV7-9, with 7 bases that match TRBD1. Germline loops: CDR1 SEHNR, CDR2 FQNEAQ (reference sequence). This CDR3 spans 14 amino acids. The V segment lost 5 bases and the J segment 0 bases; nucleotides outside the gene matches: 3. The CDR3 spells CASSAGQTNYGYTF. CDR3 bases: TGTGCCAGCAGCGCGGGACAGACTAACTATGGCTACACCTTC.

CDR3 nucleotide sequence: TGTGCCAGCAGTCCCGTATGGGGGGAGGAGGGAAAACTGTTTTTT. Residues: CASSPVWGEEGKLFF. V and J are TRBV6-5 and TRBJ1-4; a weak D match, TRBD1 (5 bases). The CDR3 consists of 15 residues. Germline V lookup: CDR1 MNHEY, CDR2 SVGAGI. Trimming took off 5 bases at V and 10 bases at J, with 20 bases between the two ends.

This clone occurred once. V usage is TRBV5-1 and J usage is TRBJ2-5; tentative D call: TRBD2 (5 bases). Trimming cost V 5 bases and J 2 bases, with 16 bases left between them. The CDR3 is made up of 15 amino acids. Per germline, CDR1 SGHRS and CDR2 YFSETQ. CDR3 DNA: TGCGCCAGCAGTCCTAGCCCGGGCCTACAAGAGACCCAGTACTTC. This codes for CASSPSPGLQETQYF.

This chain joins TRBV12-3 or TRBV12-4 and TRBJ1-5; the D gene is possibly TRBD1 (5 bases). Trimming removed 5 bases at V and 3 bases at J, with 8 bases between. The CDR3 is made up of 13 amino acids. This chain's CDR3 is CASSEGLNQPQHF. The CDR3 DNA sequence: TGTGCCAGCAGTGAGGGACTCAATCAGCCCCAGCATTTT.

The V and J genes are TRBV4-2 and TRBJ1-4; 9 nucleotides match TRBD1. V shed 3 bases and J 7 bases; nucleotides not matched to a gene: 6. Germline-derived CDR1 and CDR2 are LGHNA and YNFKEQ. The CDR3 is made up of 15 amino acids. The CDR3, as DNA: TGTGCCAGCAGCCAGTCCGGACAGGGGACTGAAAAACTGTTTTTT. This codes for CASSQSGQGTEKLFF.